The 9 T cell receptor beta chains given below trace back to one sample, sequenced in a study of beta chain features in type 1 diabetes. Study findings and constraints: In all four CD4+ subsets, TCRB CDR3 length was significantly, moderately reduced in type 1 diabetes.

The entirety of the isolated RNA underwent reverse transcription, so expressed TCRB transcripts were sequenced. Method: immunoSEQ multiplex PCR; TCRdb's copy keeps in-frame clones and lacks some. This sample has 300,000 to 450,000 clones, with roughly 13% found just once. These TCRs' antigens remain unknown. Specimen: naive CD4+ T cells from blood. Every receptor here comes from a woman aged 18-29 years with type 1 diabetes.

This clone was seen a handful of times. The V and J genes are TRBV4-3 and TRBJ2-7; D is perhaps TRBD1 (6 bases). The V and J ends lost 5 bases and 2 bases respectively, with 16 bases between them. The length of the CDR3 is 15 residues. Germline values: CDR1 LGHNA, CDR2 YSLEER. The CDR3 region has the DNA TGCGCCAGCAGCTATAATTCAGGACAGCCCTACGAGCAGTACTTC. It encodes CASSYNSGQPYEQYF.

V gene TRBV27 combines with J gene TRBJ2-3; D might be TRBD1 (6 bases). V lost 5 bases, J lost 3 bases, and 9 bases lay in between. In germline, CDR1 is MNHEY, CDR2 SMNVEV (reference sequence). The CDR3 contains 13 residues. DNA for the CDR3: TGTGCCAGCAGTCGAAGGGGGACAGATACGCAGTATTTT. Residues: CASSRRGTDTQYF.

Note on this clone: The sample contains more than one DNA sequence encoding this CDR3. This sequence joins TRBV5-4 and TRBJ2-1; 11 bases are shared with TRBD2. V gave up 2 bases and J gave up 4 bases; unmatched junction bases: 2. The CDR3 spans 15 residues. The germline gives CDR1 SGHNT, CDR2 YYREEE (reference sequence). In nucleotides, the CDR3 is TGTGCCAGCAGCTTAACTAGCGGGAGTTACAATGAGCAGTTCTTC. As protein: CASSLTSGSYNEQFF.

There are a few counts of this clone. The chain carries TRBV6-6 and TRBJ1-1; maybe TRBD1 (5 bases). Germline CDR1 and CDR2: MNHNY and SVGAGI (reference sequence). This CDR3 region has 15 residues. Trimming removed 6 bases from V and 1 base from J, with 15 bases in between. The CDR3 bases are TGTGCCAGCAGCACGCCAGGGAGGCCGAACACTGAAGCTTTCTTT. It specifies CASSTPGRPNTEAFF.

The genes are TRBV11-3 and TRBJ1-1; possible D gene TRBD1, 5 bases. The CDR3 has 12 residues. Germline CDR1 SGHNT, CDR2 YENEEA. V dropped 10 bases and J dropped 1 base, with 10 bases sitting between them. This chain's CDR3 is CATRTGNTEAFF. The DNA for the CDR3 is TGTGCCACCCGCACAGGGAACACTGAAGCTTTCTTT.

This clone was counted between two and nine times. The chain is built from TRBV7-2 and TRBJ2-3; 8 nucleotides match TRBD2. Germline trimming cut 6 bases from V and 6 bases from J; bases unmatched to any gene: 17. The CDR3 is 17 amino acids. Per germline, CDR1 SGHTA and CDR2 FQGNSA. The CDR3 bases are TGTGCCAGCAGTCGAAGACGGGACGGGGGGGCCGGTGATACGCAGTATTTT. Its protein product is CASSRRRDGGAGDTQYF.

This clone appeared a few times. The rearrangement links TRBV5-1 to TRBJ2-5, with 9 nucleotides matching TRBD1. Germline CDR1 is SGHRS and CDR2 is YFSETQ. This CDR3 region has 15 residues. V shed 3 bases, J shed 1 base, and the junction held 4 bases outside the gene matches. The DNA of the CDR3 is TGCGCCAGCAGCTCTTCGACAGGGGGCCAAGAGACCCAGTACTTC. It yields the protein CASSSSTGGQETQYF.

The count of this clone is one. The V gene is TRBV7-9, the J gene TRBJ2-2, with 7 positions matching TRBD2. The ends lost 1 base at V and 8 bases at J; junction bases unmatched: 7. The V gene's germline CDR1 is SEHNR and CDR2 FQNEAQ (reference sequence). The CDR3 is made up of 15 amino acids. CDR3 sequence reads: CASSLGLAAQGELFF. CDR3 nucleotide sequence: TGTGCCAGCAGCTTAGGGCTAGCGGCACAAGGGGAGCTGTTTTTT.

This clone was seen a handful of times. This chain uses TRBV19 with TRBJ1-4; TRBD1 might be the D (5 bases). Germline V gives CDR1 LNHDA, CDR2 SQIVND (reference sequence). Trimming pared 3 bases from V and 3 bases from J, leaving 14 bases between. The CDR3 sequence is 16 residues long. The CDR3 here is CASSMRPGGANEKLFF. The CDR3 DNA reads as TGTGCCAGTAGTATGCGGCCGGGAGGGGCTAATGAAAAACTGTTTTTT.